One sample yielded the 22 T cell receptor beta chains listed below, sequenced in a study of Graves' ophthalmopathy and Graves' hyperthyroidism. Scientists amplified the TCR beta CDR3 regions from RNA transcripts. HTBI primers served in a first-round RT-PCR, which a second-round multiplex PCR followed. MiXCR, run by TCRdb on the multiplex PCR reads, gives a single entry per CDR3 protein. The sample carries 500,000 to 700,000 distinct CDR3 sequences, around a fifth recorded once. The sample consisted of peripheral blood. These receptors all stem from a young woman with stable Graves' hyperthyroidism. Some clones in this sample may be carry-over from other donors' samples.

The table lists this clonotype with many counts. The V and J genes are TRBV27 and TRBJ2-7; 8 nucleotides line up with TRBD1. V was clipped by 5 bases and J by 2 bases; unmatched bases: 14. This CDR3 has 17 residues. The germline CDR1 and CDR2 sequences are MNHEY and SMNVEV (reference sequence). The CDR3 DNA reads TGTGCCAGCAGTCCCTATTGGGGGACAGGACCTCCCTACGAGCAGTACTTC. Its protein is CASSPYWGTGPPYEQYF.

In its sample, this clonotype was seen a few times. The chain joins TRBV15 to TRBJ1-6; possible D gene TRBD1, 5 bases. CDR1 is LNHNV, CDR2 YYDKDF, per germline (reference sequence). This CDR3 contains 15 residues. V was pared by 3 bases and J by 9 bases, with 15 bases between. As DNA, the CDR3 is TGTGCCACCAGCAGGGACGTGTCTGGGGGTTCACCCCTCCACTTT. As protein: CATSRDVSGGSPLHF.

In nucleotides, the CDR3 is TGCAGTGCTAGAGATAATGAGGTACGGGCGGACACTGAAGCTTTCTTT. It yields the protein CSARDNEVRADTEAFF. The V and J genes are TRBV20-1 and TRBJ1-1; D is unclear. CDR1 is DFQATT, CDR2 SNEGSKA, per germline (reference sequence). The CDR3 extends over 16 amino acids. Trimming removed 0 bases from V and 3 bases from J, with 17 bases in between.

This chain links TRBV6-1 with TRBJ1-1; D may be TRBD1 (5 bases). This CDR3 is built from 17 residues. V lost 6 bases and J 0 bases, leaving 20 bases between the germline ends. From germline, CDR1 is MNHNS and CDR2 SASEGT. CDR3 bases: TGTGCCAGCAGCCCCCTCGACGCGCGGGGGATGAACACTGAAGCTTTCTTT. Protein: CASSPLDARGMNTEAFF.

The chain has TRBV29-1 and TRBJ1-1; TRBD1 might be the D (5 bases). This CDR3 comprises 12 residues. Germline lookup yields CDR1 SQVTM and CDR2 ANQGSEA. The germline V and J ends were trimmed by 3 bases and 5 bases, with 10 bases remaining between them. The CDR3 DNA follows: TGCAGCGTTGAGGAGAAGGGGACTGAAGCTTTCTTT. It encodes CSVEEKGTEAFF.

This clonotype was counted ten times or more. The chain couples TRBV28 to TRBJ2-7, with 8 bases identical to TRBD1. Germline V gene data show CDR1 as MDHEN and CDR2 as SYDVKM. With V trimmed by 5 bases and J by 4 bases, 4 bases remained unmatched. The CDR3 is 13 residues long. The chain's CDR3 is CASSPGQEYEQYF. The CDR3 coding sequence is TGTGCCAGCAGTCCGGGACAGGAATACGAGCAGTACTTC.

This rearrangement joins TRBV3-1 to TRBJ2-5, with a weak D call TRBD1 (6 bases). V was cut by 8 bases and J by 1 base, with 11 bases left in between. CDR1 and CDR2 from the germline V gene are LGHDT and YNNKEL (reference sequence). The CDR3 extends over 13 amino acids. CDR3 coding DNA: TGTGCCAGCGGATTACAGGGCCAAGAGACCCAGTACTTC. Translation gives CASGLQGQETQYF.

This clonotype was observed a few times. Since the CDR3 does not end with the conserved phenylalanine or tryptophan, this likely comes from a read error. The DNA is omitted, as the CDR3 cannot be located on it reliably, and the CDR3 follows TCRdb's listing. V and J are TRBV7-3 and TRBJ2-2. Per the germline V gene, CDR1 is SGHTA and CDR2 is FQGTGA. Including both end residues, the CDR3 is 16 amino acids long. The CDR3: CASSLQSSVNTGELSL.

This clonotype was seen ten or more times. The V and J genes are TRBV11-2 and TRBJ2-7; no firm D call. Germline CDR1 reads SGHAT; CDR2 reads FQNNGV. The CDR3 sequence is 15 residues long. Trimming pared 5 bases from V and 0 bases from J, leaving 14 bases between. The DNA for the CDR3 is TGTGCCAGCAGCGGAACGGGCGGAACCTCCTACGAGCAGTACTTC. This encodes CASSGTGGTSYEQYF. Using reference TRBV11-2 and TRBJ2-7 for the parts outside the CDR3, the full variable domain is EAGVAQSPRYKIIEKRQSVAFWCNPISGHATLYWYQQILGQGPKLLIQFQNNGVVDDSQLPKDRFSAERLKGVDSTLKIQPAKLEDSAVYLCASSGTGGTSYEQYFGPGTRLTVT.

This clonotype showed up just a few times. The rearrangement links TRBV29-1 to TRBJ2-5, with D unclear. V shed 6 bases and J shed 5 bases, with 7 bases lying between them. This CDR3 comprises 10 residues. Germline V CDR1 and CDR2: SQVTM, ANQGSEA. The DNA of the CDR3 is TGCAGCGTGACAACGGAGACCCAGTACTTC. Its protein is CSVTTETQYF.

This chain connects TRBV25-1 to TRBJ1-1; a possible D gene is TRBD1 (6 bases). The CDR3 has 15 amino acids. Trimming stripped 3 bases from V and 6 bases from J, with 17 bases between. CDR1 and CDR2 (germline): MGHDK, SYGVNS. The CDR3 is CASSDRRGSEPEAFF. The DNA for the CDR3 is TGTGCCAGCAGTGACCGCAGGGGCTCTGAGCCTGAAGCTTTCTTT.

This clonotype was counted ten times or more. The chain joins TRBV29-1 to TRBJ2-2; D is ambiguous. Germline-derived CDR1 and CDR2 are SQVTM and ANQGSEA. Trimming cost V 7 bases and J 2 bases, with 5 bases left between them. The CDR3 has 11 residues. The CDR3 DNA reads TGCAGCGCAGACAACACCGGGGAGCTGTTTTTT. This codes for CSADNTGELFF.

This clonotype was observed a handful of times. This sequence joins TRBV6-1 and TRBJ2-5; D is possibly TRBD2 (6 bases). Looked up from germline, CDR1 is MNHNS and CDR2 is SASEGT. V was trimmed by 7 bases and J by 10 bases, leaving 22 bases between them. The CDR3 extends over 14 amino acids. The CDR3 loop reads CASNQVPWGDDQYF. As DNA, the CDR3 is TGTGCCAGCAATCAAGTCCCATGGGGGGACGACCAGTACTTC.

This clonotype was observed at least ten times. The rearrangement links TRBV28 to TRBJ2-7; 8 nucleotides agree with TRBD1. From germline, CDR1 is MDHEN and CDR2 SYDVKM. J was trimmed by 0 bases and V by 4 bases; bases with no gene match: 5. The CDR3 has 15 amino acids. DNA for the CDR3: TGTGCCAGCAGTTCGTGGACAGGGAGCTCCTACGAGCAGTACTTC. Protein sequence: CASSSWTGSSYEQYF. Combining the CDR3 with reference TRBV28 and TRBJ2-7 gives the whole variable domain DVKVTQSSRYLVKRTGEKVFLECVQDMDHENMFWYRQDPGLGLRLIYFSYDVKMKEKGDIPEGYSVSREKKERFSLILESASTNQTSMYLCASSSWTGSSYEQYFGPGTRLTVT.

This clonotype showed up many times. The CDR3 reads CSVHGVGSGELGYGYTF. The CDR3 region has the DNA TGCAGCGTTCACGGTGTCGGGTCAGGAGAACTTGGCTATGGCTACACCTTC. The chain employs TRBV29-1 and TRBJ1-2; D uncertain. Germline values: CDR1 SQVTM, CDR2 ANQGSEA. This CDR3 comprises 17 residues. Trimming pared 5 bases from V and 4 bases from J, leaving 26 bases between.

The chain combines TRBV30 with TRBJ1-5; a possible D gene is TRBD1 (6 bases). Germline assignment: CDR1 GTSNPN and CDR2 SVGIG (reference sequence). The ends were cut back, 5 bases at V and 6 bases at J, with 14 bases in the middle. The CDR3 totals 13 residues. The CDR3 is CAWDEGGSQPQHF. The CDR3 DNA sequence: TGTGCCTGGGATGAGGGGGGGAGTCAGCCCCAGCATTTT.

The rearrangement links TRBV6-5 to TRBJ2-7; the D gene is possibly TRBD1 (6 bases). V gave up 0 bases and J gave up 3 bases, with 15 bases separating them. CDR3 length: 16 residues. The germline V gene has CDR1 MNHEY and CDR2 SVGAGI. The CDR3 spells CASSYSPDSSRYEQYF. CDR3 in DNA: TGTGCCAGCAGTTACTCCCCGGACAGCTCTCGCTACGAGCAGTACTTC.

Ten or more counts support this clonotype. The chain links TRBV28 to TRBJ2-5; D possibly corresponds to TRBD1 (5 bases). Per germline, CDR1 MDHEN and CDR2 SYDVKM. Trimming shortened V by 5 bases and J by 2 bases, and 12 bases separated the two germline ends. This CDR3 region has 14 residues. The CDR3 sequence is CASSPTELQETQYF. Written as DNA, the CDR3 is TGTGCCAGCAGTCCGACAGAACTTCAAGAGACCCAGTACTTC.

This clonotype was counted ten times or more. The chain couples TRBV7-2 to TRBJ1-1; D is ambiguous. The CDR3 has 15 amino acids. V was pared by 1 base and J by 2 bases, with 11 bases between. Per germline, CDR1 SGHTA and CDR2 FQGNSA. This CDR3 is CASSLGSTANTEAFF. The CDR3 bases are TGTGCCAGCAGCTTAGGCTCGACGGCTAACACTGAAGCTTTCTTT. Complete variable domain (other parts from reference TRBV7-2 and TRBJ1-1): GAGVSQSPSNKVTEKGKDVELRCDPISGHTALYWYRQSLGQGLEFLIYFQGNSAPDKSGLPSDRFSAERTGGSVSTLTIQRTQQEDSAVYLCASSLGSTANTEAFFGQGTRLTVV.

This clonotype has only a few counts. The chain couples TRBV11-3 to TRBJ2-2, with D maybe TRBD1 (6 bases). Trimming removed 5 bases from V and 7 bases from J, with 11 bases in between. The CDR3 extends over 13 amino acids. Germline loops: CDR1 SGHNT, CDR2 YENEEA. Written as DNA, the CDR3 is TGTGCCAGCAGCCCCCGGACAGACGGGGAGCTGTTTTTT. This sequence encodes CASSPRTDGELFF.

Many counts were recorded for this clonotype. This chain connects TRBV10-3 to TRBJ2-2, with D hard to call. CDR1 ENHRY and CDR2 SYGVKD come from the germline V gene. This CDR3 has 17 residues. V lost 0 bases and J 2 bases, leaving 13 bases between the germline ends. The CDR3 region is CAISESMRGDNTGELFF. The CDR3 coding sequence is TGTGCCATCAGTGAGTCGATGCGCGGAGACAACACCGGGGAGCTGTTTTTT.

The chain employs TRBV28 and TRBJ1-1, with 8 bases lining up with TRBD1. In germline, CDR1 is MDHEN, CDR2 SYDVKM. The CDR3 sequence is 13 residues long. The V segment lost 6 bases and the J segment 6 bases; nucleotides outside the gene matches: 6. DNA for the CDR3: TGTGCCAGCAGCAACAGGGGGAGGTCTGAAGCTTTCTTT. Translation gives CASSNRGRSEAFF.